The clone carrying this TCR beta chain was observed a few times. The record originates from a study of cytomegalovirus exposure and HLA in healthy donors. Study-wide context: Unique TCRs from HLA-typed donors, 70 million to 100 million of them, were held in an early data release.

Donors had nominal health at sampling but likely had unrecorded immune exposures. Primers included in the PCR were 60 Vbeta and 13 Jbeta primers. Profiled with immunoSEQ multiplex PCR; TCRdb holds only in-frame clones, not every one. The sample gives some 65,000 clones, around four fifths of which show up once; under 3% is in the top ten. Germline CDR1 is LGHNA and CDR2 is YSLEER. The V gene lost 1 base and the J gene lost 1 base, with 16 bases spanning the gap. The CDR3 runs to 17 residues. This sequence originates from a girl aged 10-17 years in good health and CMV-seropositive. The sequencing input was PBMCs. The rearrangement joins TRBV4-3 to TRBJ1-1; weak D call: TRBD1 (5 bases). In DNA form, the CDR3 reads TGCGCCAGCAGCCAAGCACTTACGGGACTAGCGAACACTGAAGCTTTCTTT. It is translated as CASSQALTGLANTEAFF.